Given below is one T cell receptor beta chain in context. Its antigen is unknown. The data belong to a study of monozygotic twins with inflammatory bowel disease. Findings and caveats of the study: Especially with disease activity, IBD patients shared fewer clonotypes with others than healthy twins did.

The CDR3 extends over 15 amino acids. CDR1 and CDR2 (germline): SGHRS, YFSETQ. Following a re-call of the 5' RACE reads, TCRdb has one entry per CDR3 protein and lacks DNA. The clone table shows roughly 150,000 distinct CDR3 sequences, with the ten largest holding less than 2.5%. The TCR sequence derives from a human donor with ulcerative colitis or Crohn's disease, or a healthy co-twin of an affected twin (not recorded which). The source material was blood. The chain carries TRBV5-1 and TRBJ2-1; without DNA, the TCRdb call of TRBD1 cannot be checked. CDR3: CASGDRGLSYNEQFF.